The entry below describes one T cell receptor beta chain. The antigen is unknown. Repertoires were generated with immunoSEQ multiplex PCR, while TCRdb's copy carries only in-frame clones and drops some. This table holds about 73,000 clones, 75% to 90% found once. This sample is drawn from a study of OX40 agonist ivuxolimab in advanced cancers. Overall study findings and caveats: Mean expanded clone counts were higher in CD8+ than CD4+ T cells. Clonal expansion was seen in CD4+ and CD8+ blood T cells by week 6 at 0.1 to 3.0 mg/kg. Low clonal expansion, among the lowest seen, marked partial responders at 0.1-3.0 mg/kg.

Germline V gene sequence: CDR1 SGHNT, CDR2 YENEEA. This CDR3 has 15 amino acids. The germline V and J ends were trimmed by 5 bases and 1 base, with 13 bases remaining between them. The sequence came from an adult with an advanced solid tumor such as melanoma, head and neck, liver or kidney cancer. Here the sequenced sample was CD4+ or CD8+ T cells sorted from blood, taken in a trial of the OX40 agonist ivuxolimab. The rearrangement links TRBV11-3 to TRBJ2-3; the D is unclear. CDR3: CASSLRSGGTDTQYF. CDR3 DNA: TGTGCCAGCAGCCTGAGATCTGGGGGCACAGATACGCAGTATTTT. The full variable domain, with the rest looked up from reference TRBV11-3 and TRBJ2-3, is EAGVVQSPRYKIIEKKQPVAFWCNPISGHNTLYWYLQNLGQGPELLIRYENEEAVDDSQLPKDRFSAERLKGVDSTLKIQPAELGDSAVYLCASSLRSGGTDTQYFGPGTRLTVL.